The TCR beta chain under discussion was sequenced for a study of immune characterization of retroperitoneal liposarcoma (dated 2019 in TCRdb). Library generation was performed with PCR. The run used a NextSeq 500. TCRdb cleaned the public reads at Q25 with fastp, built clones with MiXCR and kept in-frame beta chains. Rows merge per CDR3 protein into single entries with the most common DNA and genes. Within this sample are about 10,000 distinct CDR3 sequences, with under 25% of them counted one time only. The ten largest clones add up to 8.5% to 10% of the sample. V is cut back by 6 bases and J by 4 bases, with 4 bases in the junction unmatched. The CDR3 numbers 14 residues from cysteine through phenylalanine. The DNA shown is the 42-base CDR3, in frame from base 1. With regard to this clonotype: Its antigen remains unidentified. Base quality data are lacking; no much larger clone is found one base away.

The chain couples TRBV12-3 or TRBV12-4 to TRBJ1-4; TRBD1 lines up with 8 middle nucleotides. The clonotype originates from a female donor with retroperitoneal liposarcoma. The sample consisted of blood. The base sequence is TGTGCCAGCAGCAGGGGGCAGCTTAATGAAAAACTGTTTTTT. This codes for CASSRGQLNEKLFF.